The sequence of this T cell receptor (beta chain) was determined in a study of cytomegalovirus exposure and HLA in healthy donors. The CDR3 has 16 residues. V dropped 6 bases and J dropped 4 bases, with 21 bases sitting between them. CDR1 is MDHEN and CDR2 is SYDVKM in the germline V gene. General study findings and limits: A classifier reportedly called cytomegalovirus status with high sensitivity and specificity.

PCR used 60 Vbeta primers and 13 Jbeta primers. Under the authors' procedure: The count from a later analysis was about 80 million unique TCR beta chains, about 10 million of them shared. Repertoires were generated with immunoSEQ multiplex PCR, while TCRdb's copy carries only in-frame clones and drops some. The V and J calls and the clone size are those of that table, but D and trimming were determined from the DNA. Among 150,000 to 200,000 clones, 70% to 80% were seen once, and the ten largest hold about 1.5%. Turning to this clone: What it binds is unknown.

The V call is TRBV28, the J call TRBJ1-2; no firm D call. The receptor's source is a man in his late teens or twenties in good health and CMV-seronegative. The sequenced sample consisted of PBMCs. The CDR3 is CASSLTGDSTTYGYTF. The CDR3 nucleotides read TGTGCCAGCAGCCTGACGGGAGACTCTACCACCTATGGCTACACCTTC.